The present entry profiles one T cell receptor beta chain with its context. Its antigen is unknown. This entry belongs to a study of beta chain features in type 1 diabetes. Study-wide context: No patient-donor differences in age, gender, total cells or subset yield. The number of sorted cells examined across all samples was approximately 100 million.

Reverse transcription of all isolated RNA meant that expressed TCRB transcripts were sequenced. Only in-frame clones appear in the TCRdb table, and some are missing; sequencing was by immunoSEQ multiplex PCR. The sample consists of 200,000 to 300,000 clones, over 65% of them appearing once. CDR3 length: 17 amino acids. V was clipped by 5 bases and J by 0 bases; unmatched bases: 10. The germline V gene has CDR1 SGHTA and CDR2 FQGNSA. Study-level results: Comparison showed that naive, central memory and Treg TCRB repertoires appeared more similar among patients than among healthy donors. Type 1 diabetes patients showed fewer insertions and more deletions at VDJ junctions.

The TCR comes from a man aged 25 to 40 in good health. The chain couples TRBV7-2 to TRBJ2-1; 7 bases match TRBD2. Sequencing used naive CD4+ T cells from blood. CDR3 loop: CASSVSPSGSSYNEQFF. CDR3 nucleotides: TGTGCCAGCAGCGTAAGCCCTAGCGGTAGCTCCTACAATGAGCAGTTCTTC.